Each of the 30 T cell receptor beta chains below was sequenced from the same sample in a study of T cell repertoires in cytomegalovirus infection. Their antigens remain unidentified. TCRdb fed the reads into MiXCR, producing one record per CDR3 protein. The sample consists of about 900,000 distinct CDR3 sequences, around 32% of them appearing once. Sequenced here: cultured CD8+ T cells from PBMCs, sampled from culture after CMV antigen stimulation. These TCRs come from a human donor in good health (CMV status not recorded). Some clones in this sample may be carry-over from other donors' samples.

The V gene is TRBV27, the J gene TRBJ1-5; D gene unclear. The CDR3 is 14 amino acids. Germline V gives CDR1 MNHEY, CDR2 SMNVEV (reference sequence). V was cut by 2 bases and J by 6 bases, with 11 bases left in between. CDR3 loop: CASSLLVKGQPQHF. The CDR3 DNA follows: TGTGCCAGCAGTTTACTTGTGAAGGGTCAGCCCCAGCATTTT.

There are a few counts of this clonotype. V gene TRBV6-1 combines with J gene TRBJ1-1; D may be TRBD1 (6 bases). V was trimmed by 6 bases and J by 0 bases, leaving 14 bases between them. Germline V lookup: CDR1 MNHNS, CDR2 SASEGT. The CDR3 covers 15 residues. CDR3 loop: CASRGQGSMNTEAFF. The DNA for the CDR3 is TGTGCCAGCAGGGGACAAGGGTCCATGAACACTGAAGCTTTCTTT.

This clonotype came up a few times. The V and J genes are TRBV5-5 and TRBJ2-7; D may be TRBD1 (6 bases). V gave up 0 bases and J gave up 11 bases, with 12 bases separating them. This CDR3 has 12 amino acids. CDR1 SGHKS and CDR2 YYEKEE come from the germline V gene (reference sequence). The CDR3 is CASSLDRRGEYF. CDR3 DNA: TGTGCCAGCAGCTTGGACCGCAGGGGCGAGTACTTC.

V is TRBV2 and J is TRBJ2-7; 10 bases line up with TRBD1. J lost 2 bases, V lost 0 bases, and 10 bases had no gene match. Germline CDR1 and CDR2: SNHLY and FYNNEI. The CDR3 runs to 18 residues. The CDR3 region is CASSEAEGQGMRPYEQYV. The CDR3 DNA follows: TGTGCCAGCAGTGAAGCGGAGGGACAGGGGATGAGGCCCTACGAGCAGTACGTC.

The CDR3 nucleotides are TGTGCCAGCAAACGACAGGCGTACACTGAAGCTTTCTTT. Amino acid sequence: CASKRQAYTEAFF. This chain connects TRBV27 to TRBJ1-1; perhaps TRBD1 as D (6 bases). The germline gives CDR1 MNHEY, CDR2 SMNVEV (reference sequence). With 7 bases removed from V and 3 bases from J, the gap between germline ends came to 12 bases. The CDR3 has 13 amino acids.

V is TRBV19 and J is TRBJ1-2; TRBD1 matches at 8 bases. There are 14 residues in the CDR3. With V trimmed by 3 bases and J by 4 bases, 4 bases remained unmatched. Germline values: CDR1 LNHDA, CDR2 SQIVND (reference sequence). CDR3 nucleotides: TGTGCCAGTAGTATGACAGGGGAGGGCTATGGCTACACCTTC. This codes for CASSMTGEGYGYTF.

The chain couples TRBV5-6 to TRBJ2-7; D uncertain. The V gene's germline CDR1 is SGHDT and CDR2 YYEEEE. V was cut by 4 bases and J by 7 bases, with 9 bases left in between. The CDR3 sequence is 11 residues long. CDR3 nucleotide sequence: TGTGCCAGCAGCGCGCTGGGAGAGCAGTACGTC. Translated: CASSALGEQYV.

The V gene is TRBV13, the J gene TRBJ1-4, with D perhaps matching TRBD1 (5 bases). The ends were cut back, 2 bases at V and 6 bases at J, with 16 bases in the middle. CDR1 is PRHDT, CDR2 FYEKMQ, per germline (reference sequence). CDR3 length: 16 residues. This CDR3 is CASSLSLGDLDEKLFF. The CDR3 DNA reads as TGTGCCAGCAGCTTAAGTTTGGGGGACCTGGATGAAAAACTGTTTTTT.

This clonotype has ten or more counts. The chain joins TRBV7-9 to TRBJ2-1, with D perhaps matching TRBD1 (5 bases). The CDR3 runs 17 residues. With 1 base removed from V and 5 bases from J, the gap between germline ends came to 18 bases. CDR1 is SEHNR, CDR2 FQNEAQ, per germline (reference sequence). The CDR3 region has the DNA TGTGCCAGCAGCTTAGGCCCGGGCAGGGCCAAAAACAATGAGCAGTTCTTC. It encodes CASSLGPGRAKNNEQFF.

This clonotype has just a few counts. The J gene is TRBJ2-2, the V gene TRBV9; TRBD2 matches at 10 bases. The CDR3 contains 18 residues. V gave up 4 bases and J gave up 5 bases; unmatched junction bases: 14. Germline CDR1 and CDR2: SGDLS and YYNGEE. Here the CDR3 DNA reads TGTGCCAGCAGCTCCCCGGGGGCTAGCGGGGGCCAAACCGGGGAGCTGTTTTTT. Translation: CASSSPGASGGQTGELFF. The full variable domain, rest sourced from reference TRBV9 and TRBJ2-2, is DSGVTQTPKHLITATGQRVTLRCSPRSGDLSVYWYQQSLDQGLQFLIQYYNGEERAKGNILERFSAQQFPDLHSELNLSSLELGDSALYFCASSSPGASGGQTGELFFGEGSRLTVL.

This clonotype appeared once. The chain has TRBV5-1 and TRBJ1-2; D might be TRBD1 (5 bases). The V and J ends lost 1 base and 3 bases respectively, with 13 bases between them. The CDR3 totals 15 residues. Germline CDR1 SGHRS, CDR2 YFSETQ. CDR3 sequence reads: CASSLMPDSYYGYTF. DNA for the CDR3: TGCGCCAGCAGCTTGATGCCCGACAGCTACTATGGCTACACCTTC. The variable domain in full, with the rest retrieved from reference TRBV5-1 and TRBJ1-2, is KAGVTQTPRYLIKTRGQQVTLSCSPISGHRSVSWYQQTPGQGLQFLFEYFSETQRNKGNFPGRFSGRQFSNSRSEMNVSTLELGDSALYLCASSLMPDSYYGYTFGSGTRLTVV.

Comment on this clonotype: At one end, the junction sequence differs from germline, possibly due to a read error. V usage is TRBV11-3 and J usage is TRBJ2-5; D may be TRBD1 or TRBD2 (6 bases each). The CDR3 is 13 amino acids. Germline CDR1 and CDR2: SGHNT and YENEEA. The CDR3 bases are TGTGCCAGCAGCCCAAGGGGGGTTGAGACCCGGTACTTC. Translation gives CASSPRGVETRYF. Looking up the rest from reference TRBV11-3 and TRBJ2-5 gives the full variable domain: EAGVVQSPRYKIIEKKQPVAFWCNPISGHNTLYWYLQNLGQGPELLIRYENEEAVDDSQLPKDRFSAERLKGVDSTLKIQPAELGDSAVYLCASSPRGVETRYFGPGTRLLVL.

The rearrangement links TRBV20-1 to TRBJ2-3, with 13 positions matching TRBD2. The germline V gene encodes CDR1 DFQATT and CDR2 SNEGSKA (reference sequence). This CDR3 spans 16 amino acids. V was pared by 3 bases and J by 2 bases, with 5 bases of the junction left unmatched. The CDR3 DNA is TGCAGTGCTAGCGGGACTAGCGGGGTCGCCACAGATACGCAGTATTTT. Its protein is CSASGTSGVATDTQYF.

The V and J genes are TRBV6-2 or TRBV6-3 and TRBJ2-7, with no clear D. The CDR3 sequence is 14 residues long. Germline CDR1 is MNHEY and CDR2 is SVGEGT. Trimming took off 2 bases at V and 1 base at J, with 9 bases between the two ends. CDR3 sequence (DNA): TGTGCCAGCAGTTACCTCCGAGCGTCCTACGAGCAGTACGTC. This gives the protein CASSYLRASYEQYV.

This clonotype was recorded a few times. A much larger clone lies a single base off, so this may be a read error. This chain's CDR3 is CASSPPGVVVGYTF. The CDR3 bases are TGTGCCAGCAGCCCCCCGGGGGTAGTTGTTGGCTACACCTTC. The rearrangement links TRBV7-2 to TRBJ1-2, with D possibly TRBD1 on 5 matching bases. V shed 5 bases and J shed 7 bases, with 17 bases lying between them. CDR3 length: 14 residues. Looked up from germline, CDR1 is SGHTA and CDR2 is FQGNSA.

This clonotype was observed a handful of times. CDR3: CASSQDLGAPGYNSPLHF. The CDR3 DNA follows: TGCGCCAGCAGCCAAGATTTGGGGGCACCGGGATATAATTCACCCCTCCACTTT. V and J are TRBV4-3 and TRBJ1-6, with TRBD1 as a possible D gene (6 bases). The CDR3 loop spans 18 amino acids. CDR1 LGHNA and CDR2 YSLEER come from the germline V gene. V lost 0 bases and J 4 bases, leaving 16 bases between the germline ends.

The chain carries TRBV6-5 and TRBJ1-6; 8 nucleotides line up with TRBD1. This CDR3 has 16 residues. CDR1 and CDR2 from the germline V gene are MNHEY and SVGAGI. V shed 0 bases, J shed 8 bases, and the junction held 6 bases outside the gene matches. This chain's CDR3 is CASSYSMPGGYSPLHF. In DNA, the CDR3 is TGTGCCAGCAGTTACTCGATGCCAGGGGGCTATTCACCCCTCCACTTT.

This clonotype appeared a few times. The rearrangement uses TRBV28 and TRBJ2-4, with D hard to call. V lost 5 bases and J 3 bases, leaving 14 bases between the germline ends. The germline V gene encodes CDR1 MDHEN and CDR2 SYDVKM. The CDR3 extends over 15 amino acids. CDR3 amino acids: CASSGVLEIKNIQYF. The CDR3 DNA follows: TGTGCCAGCAGTGGGGTTCTGGAAATCAAAAACATTCAGTACTTC.

This clonotype was found a few times. The chain joins TRBV6-5 to TRBJ2-6; a weak D match, TRBD1 (6 bases). CDR3 size: 17 residues. Trimming pared 1 base from V and 1 base from J, leaving 11 bases between. Germline CDR1 MNHEY, CDR2 SVGAGI. The CDR3 protein is CASSYLDSLSGANVLTF. CDR3 coding DNA: TGTGCCAGCAGTTACTTGGACAGTCTATCTGGGGCCAACGTCCTGACTTTC.

The chain couples TRBV2 to TRBJ1-2, with D maybe TRBD1 (5 bases). CDR1 is SNHLY and CDR2 is FYNNEI in the germline V gene. The CDR3 is made up of 11 amino acids. V lost 7 bases to trimming and J lost 6 bases, with 9 bases between them. CDR3: CASKGEDGYTF. CDR3 coding DNA: TGTGCCAGCAAAGGGGAAGATGGCTACACCTTC.

This chain links TRBV20-1 with TRBJ2-1; D possibly corresponds to TRBD2 (6 bases). The CDR3 has 17 residues. Between the trimmed V and J ends, which lost 0 bases and 1 base, there was a span of 16 bases. Germline CDR1 DFQATT, CDR2 SNEGSKA (reference sequence). The CDR3 DNA reads as TGCAGTGCTAGAGATGGCGGGACCCAATTTTCCTACAATGAGCAGTTCTTC. Translating gives CSARDGGTQFSYNEQFF.

This clonotype was detected only a few times. The chain recombines TRBV6-1 with TRBJ2-1; D unclear. Between the trimmed V and J ends, which lost 5 bases and 7 bases, there was a span of 21 bases. Germline values: CDR1 MNHNS, CDR2 SASEGT. This CDR3 is built from 16 residues. CDR3 DNA: TGTGCCAGCAGTTCGATTGAGTTTAAGGTATGGAATGAGCAGTTCTTC. Amino acids: CASSSIEFKVWNEQFF.

In the case of this clonotype: The junction and the germline gene differ at one end; a read error may be behind it. The chain is built from TRBV4-1 and TRBJ1-2, with D unresolved. Germline V gives CDR1 MGHRA, CDR2 YSYEKL. The CDR3 sequence is 17 residues long. The CDR3 DNA sequence: TGTGCCAGCAGTCCTGAGAGGGATCGGGGATCAGTCTATGGCTACACCTTC. This codes for CASSPERDRGSVYGYTF.

This rearrangement joins TRBV6-6 to TRBJ1-5; 7 bases match TRBD1. J was trimmed by 0 bases and V by 2 bases; bases with no gene match: 10. Germline loops: CDR1 MNHNY, CDR2 SVGAGI (reference sequence). The CDR3 has 18 amino acids. The CDR3, as DNA: TGTGCCAGCAGTTACCCGGGACAGCGAATTTATAGCAATCAGCCCCAGCATTTT. This translates into CASSYPGQRIYSNQPQHF.

This clonotype was observed a handful of times. The rearrangement joins TRBV27 to TRBJ1-1; a weak D match, TRBD1 (5 bases). Trimming removed 10 bases from V and 1 base from J, with 16 bases in between. Germline V gene data show CDR1 as MNHEY and CDR2 as SMNVEV (reference sequence). CDR3 length equals 14 residues. CDR3: CAISPRGRNTEAFF. The CDR3 DNA sequence: TGTGCCATCTCTCCTAGGGGTAGGAACACTGAAGCTTTCTTT.

The chain employs TRBV20-1 and TRBJ2-5; no reliable D call. Trimming left V 0 bases short and J 6 bases short, with 11 bases between. This CDR3 has 13 residues. Germline V lookup: CDR1 DFQATT, CDR2 SNEGSKA (reference sequence). CDR3: CSARDPSNQTQYF. CDR3 sequence (DNA): TGCAGTGCTAGAGATCCGAGTAATCAGACCCAGTACTTC.

This clonotype was counted only a few times. The chain has TRBV9 and TRBJ1-5, with 9 nucleotides matching TRBD1. The V gene end was trimmed by 4 bases and the J gene end by 5 bases; junction bases not matched to a gene: 7. This CDR3 has 15 residues. Per the germline V gene, CDR1 is SGDLS and CDR2 is YYNGEE. The DNA of the CDR3 is TGTGCCAGCAGCCCTTCGGACAGGGGATATCAGCCCCAGCATTTT. It yields the protein CASSPSDRGYQPQHF.

The sample holds a few counts of this clonotype. The rearrangement links TRBV29-1 to TRBJ1-3; no definite D call. This CDR3 is 11 amino acids long. V was pared by 0 bases and J by 6 bases, with 3 bases between. The germline gives CDR1 SQVTM, CDR2 ANQGSEA. CDR3 protein: CSVEDQNTIYF. CDR3 nucleotide sequence: TGCAGCGTTGAAGATCAAAACACCATATATTTT.

This clonotype turned up a few times. The gene calls are TRBV7-8 and TRBJ1-6; D perhaps matches TRBD1 (5 bases). Germline CDR1 reads SGHVS; CDR2 reads FQNEAQ. The ends were cut back, 1 base at V and 7 bases at J, with 11 bases in the middle. The CDR3 extends over 15 amino acids. The CDR3 region is CASSLGPGQNSPLHF. Here the CDR3 DNA reads TGTGCCAGCAGCTTAGGCCCAGGGCAGAATTCACCCCTCCACTTT.

The sample holds a few counts of this clonotype. The chain uses TRBV7-9 and TRBJ1-4, with D maybe TRBD1 (5 bases). Germline V gene sequence: CDR1 SEHNR, CDR2 FQNEAQ (reference sequence). The CDR3 runs 16 residues. V was clipped by 2 bases and J by 2 bases, with 12 bases between them. The CDR3 DNA follows: TGTGCCAGCAGCTTATCTGGGGCAAAGACTAATGAAAAACTGTTTTTT. Encoded protein: CASSLSGAKTNEKLFF.